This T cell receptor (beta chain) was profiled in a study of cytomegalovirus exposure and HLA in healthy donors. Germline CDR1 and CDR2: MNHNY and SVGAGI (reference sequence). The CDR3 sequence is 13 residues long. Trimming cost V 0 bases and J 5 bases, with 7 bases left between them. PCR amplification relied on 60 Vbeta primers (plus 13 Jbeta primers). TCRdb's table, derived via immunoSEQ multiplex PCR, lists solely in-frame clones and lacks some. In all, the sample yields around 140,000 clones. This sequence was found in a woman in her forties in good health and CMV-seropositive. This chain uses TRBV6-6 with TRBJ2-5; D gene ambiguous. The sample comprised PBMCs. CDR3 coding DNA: TGTGCCAGCAGTTACTCGTCTCGGGAGACCCAGTACTTC. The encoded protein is CASSYSSRETQYF.